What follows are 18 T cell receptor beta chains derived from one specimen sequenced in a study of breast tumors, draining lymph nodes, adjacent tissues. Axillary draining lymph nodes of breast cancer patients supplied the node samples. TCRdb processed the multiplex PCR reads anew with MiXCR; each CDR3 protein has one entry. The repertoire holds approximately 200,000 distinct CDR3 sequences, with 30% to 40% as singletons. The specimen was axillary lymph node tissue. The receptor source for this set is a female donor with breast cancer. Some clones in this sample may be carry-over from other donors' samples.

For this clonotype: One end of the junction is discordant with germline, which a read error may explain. DNA of the CDR3: TGTGCCAGCAGTGGTACAGGGGAGGCCAAAAACATTCAGTACTTC. As protein: CASSGTGEAKNIQYF. The chain uses TRBV10-3 and TRBJ2-4; 7 nucleotides line up with TRBD1. The CDR3 has 15 amino acids. Germline loops: CDR1 ENHRY, CDR2 SYGVKD.

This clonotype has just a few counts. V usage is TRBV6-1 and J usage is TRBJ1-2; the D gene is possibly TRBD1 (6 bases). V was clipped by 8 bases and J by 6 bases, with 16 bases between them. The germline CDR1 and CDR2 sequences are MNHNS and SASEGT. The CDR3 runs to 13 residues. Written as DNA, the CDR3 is TGTGCCAGCCCCCCTGTGGGGGGCGATGGCTACACCTTC. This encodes CASPPVGGDGYTF.

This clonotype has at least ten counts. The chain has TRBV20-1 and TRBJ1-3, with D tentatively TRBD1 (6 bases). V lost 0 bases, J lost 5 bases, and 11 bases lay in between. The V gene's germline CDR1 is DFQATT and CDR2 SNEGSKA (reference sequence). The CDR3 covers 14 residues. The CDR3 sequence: CSARESTGRNTIYF. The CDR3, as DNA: TGCAGTGCTAGAGAGAGCACAGGGAGAAACACCATATATTTT.

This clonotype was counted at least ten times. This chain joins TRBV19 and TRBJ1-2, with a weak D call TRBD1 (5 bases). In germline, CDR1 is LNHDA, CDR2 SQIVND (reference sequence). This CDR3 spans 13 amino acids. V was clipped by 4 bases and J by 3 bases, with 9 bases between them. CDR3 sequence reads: CASSTWGDYGYTF. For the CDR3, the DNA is TGTGCCAGTAGTACGTGGGGGGACTATGGCTACACCTTC.

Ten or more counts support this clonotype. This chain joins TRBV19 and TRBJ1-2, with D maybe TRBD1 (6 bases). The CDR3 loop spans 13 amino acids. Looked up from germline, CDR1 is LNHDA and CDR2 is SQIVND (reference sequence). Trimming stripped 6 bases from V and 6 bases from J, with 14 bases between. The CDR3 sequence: CASRAGGAHGYTF. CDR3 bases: TGTGCCAGTAGGGCGGGGGGCGCTCATGGCTACACCTTC. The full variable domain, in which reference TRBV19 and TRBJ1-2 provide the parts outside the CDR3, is DGGITQSPKYLFRKEGQNVTLSCEQNLNHDAMYWYRQDPGQGLRLIYYSQIVNDFQKGDIAEGYSVSREKKESFPLTVTSAQKNPTAFYLCASRAGGAHGYTFGSGTRLTVV.

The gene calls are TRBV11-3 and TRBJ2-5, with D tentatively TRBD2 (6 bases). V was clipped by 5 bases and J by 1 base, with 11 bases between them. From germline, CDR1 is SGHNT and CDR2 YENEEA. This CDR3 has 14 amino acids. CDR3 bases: TGTGCCAGCAGCCAACGGACTATCCAAGAGACCCAGTACTTC. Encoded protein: CASSQRTIQETQYF.

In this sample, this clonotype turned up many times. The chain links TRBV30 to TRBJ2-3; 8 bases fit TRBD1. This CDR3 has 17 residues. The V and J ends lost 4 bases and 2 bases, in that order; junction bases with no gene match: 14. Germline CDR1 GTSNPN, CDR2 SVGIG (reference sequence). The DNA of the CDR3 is TGTGCCTGGATCCTTTCCCCGGGACAGGCGGACACAGATACGCAGTATTTT. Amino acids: CAWILSPGQADTDTQYF.

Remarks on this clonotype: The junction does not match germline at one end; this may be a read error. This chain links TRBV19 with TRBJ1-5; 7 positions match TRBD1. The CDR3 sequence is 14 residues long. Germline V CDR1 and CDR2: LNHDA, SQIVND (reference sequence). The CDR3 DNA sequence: TGTGCCAGTAGTACCGGGACAGCCAATTCACCCCAACATTTT. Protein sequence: CASSTGTANSPQHF.

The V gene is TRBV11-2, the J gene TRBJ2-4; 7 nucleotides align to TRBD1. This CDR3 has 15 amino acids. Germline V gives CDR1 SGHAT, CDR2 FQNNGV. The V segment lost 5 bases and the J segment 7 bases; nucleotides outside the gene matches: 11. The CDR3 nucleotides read TGTGCCAGCAGCGCCCCCCCACAGGGGTTTAACATTCAGTACTTC. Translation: CASSAPPQGFNIQYF.

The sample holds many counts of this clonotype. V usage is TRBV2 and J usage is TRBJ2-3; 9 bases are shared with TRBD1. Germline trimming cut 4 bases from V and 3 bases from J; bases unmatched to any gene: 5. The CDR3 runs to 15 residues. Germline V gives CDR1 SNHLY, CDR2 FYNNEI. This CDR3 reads CASSGQGDGTDTQYF. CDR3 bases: TGTGCCAGCAGTGGACAGGGGGATGGAACAGATACGCAGTATTTT. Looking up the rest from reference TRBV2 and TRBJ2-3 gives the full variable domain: EPEVTQTPSHQVTQMGQEVILRCVPISNHLYFYWYRQILGQKVEFLVSFYNNEISEKSEIFDDQFSVERPDGSNFTLKIRSTKLEDSAMYFCASSGQGDGTDTQYFGPGTRLTVL.

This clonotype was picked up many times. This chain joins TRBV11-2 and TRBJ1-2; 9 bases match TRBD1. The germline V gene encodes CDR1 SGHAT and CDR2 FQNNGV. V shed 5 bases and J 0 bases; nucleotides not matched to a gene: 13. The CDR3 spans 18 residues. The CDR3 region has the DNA TGTGCCAGCAGCCCCCTCGGGACAGGGATGGGCCCTAACTATGGCTACACCTTC. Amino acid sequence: CASSPLGTGMGPNYGYTF. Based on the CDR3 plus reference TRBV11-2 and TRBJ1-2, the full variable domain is EAGVAQSPRYKIIEKRQSVAFWCNPISGHATLYWYQQILGQGPKLLIQFQNNGVVDDSQLPKDRFSAERLKGVDSTLKIQPAKLEDSAVYLCASSPLGTGMGPNYGYTFGSGTRLTVV.

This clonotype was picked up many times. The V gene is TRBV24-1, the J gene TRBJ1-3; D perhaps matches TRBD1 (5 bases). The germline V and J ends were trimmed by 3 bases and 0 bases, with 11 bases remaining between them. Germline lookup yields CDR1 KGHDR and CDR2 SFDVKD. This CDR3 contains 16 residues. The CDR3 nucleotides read TGTGCCACCAGTGATGCCGGGACGGACTCTGGAAACACCATATATTTT. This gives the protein CATSDAGTDSGNTIYF.

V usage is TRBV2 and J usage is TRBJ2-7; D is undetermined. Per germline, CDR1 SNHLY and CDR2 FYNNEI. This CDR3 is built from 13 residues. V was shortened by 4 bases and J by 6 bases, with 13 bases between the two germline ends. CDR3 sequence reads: CASSVYGLGEQYF. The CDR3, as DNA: TGTGCCAGCAGTGTTTACGGGTTGGGCGAGCAGTACTTC.

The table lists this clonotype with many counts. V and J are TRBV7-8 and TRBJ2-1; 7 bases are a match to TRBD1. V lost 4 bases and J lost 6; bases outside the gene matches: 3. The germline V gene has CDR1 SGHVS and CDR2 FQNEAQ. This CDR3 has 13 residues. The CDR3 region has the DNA TGTGCCAGCAGCTCGGGACAGCTCAATGAGCAGTTCTTC. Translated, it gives CASSSGQLNEQFF.

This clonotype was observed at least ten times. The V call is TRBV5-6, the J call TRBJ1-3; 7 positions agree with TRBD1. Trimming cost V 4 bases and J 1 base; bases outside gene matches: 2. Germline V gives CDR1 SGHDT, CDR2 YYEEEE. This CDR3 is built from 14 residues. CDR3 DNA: TGTGCCAGCAGCGAGACAGGGTCTGGAAACACCATATATTTT. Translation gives CASSETGSGNTIYF.

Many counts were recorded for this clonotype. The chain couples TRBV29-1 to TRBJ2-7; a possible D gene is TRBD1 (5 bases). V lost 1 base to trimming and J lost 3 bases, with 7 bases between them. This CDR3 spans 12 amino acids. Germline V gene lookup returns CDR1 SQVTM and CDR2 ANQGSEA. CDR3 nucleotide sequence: TGCAGCGTTGAAGGCCAGGGCTACGAGCAGTACTTC. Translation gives CSVEGQGYEQYF.

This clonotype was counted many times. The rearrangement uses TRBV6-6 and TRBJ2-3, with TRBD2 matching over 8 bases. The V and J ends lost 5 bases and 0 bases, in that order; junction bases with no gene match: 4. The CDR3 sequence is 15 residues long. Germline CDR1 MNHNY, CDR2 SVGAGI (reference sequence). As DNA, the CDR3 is TGTGCCAGCAGTGGACTAGCAGAAAGCACAGATACGCAGTATTTT. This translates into CASSGLAESTDTQYF.

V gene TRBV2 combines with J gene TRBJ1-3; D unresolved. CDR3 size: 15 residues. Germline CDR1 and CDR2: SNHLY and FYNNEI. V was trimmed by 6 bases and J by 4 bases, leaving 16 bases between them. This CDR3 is CASSKYKGNGNTIYF. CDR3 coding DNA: TGTGCCAGCAGCAAGTACAAGGGAAACGGAAACACCATATATTTT.